These 10 T cell receptor beta chains were all obtained from the same sample, sequenced in a study of shared clonotypes between healthy human individuals. Naive CD8 cells comprised CD45RO-negative, CCR7-positively selected cells, excluding terminally differentiated effector memory CD45RA+ cells. Some clones are missing from TCRdb's copy, which holds only in-frame ones; the method was immunoSEQ multiplex PCR. The table includes under 2,000,000 clones, roughly 95% detected once. Sequencing was done on a sample of naive CD8+ T cells sorted from blood. These TCRs come from a man in his late teens or twenties in good health.

A word on this clone: This CDR3 is also generated by other DNA sequences in the sample. V usage is TRBV13 and J usage is TRBJ2-7; maybe TRBD1 (5 bases). The CDR3 has 13 amino acids. Per germline, CDR1 PRHDT and CDR2 FYEKMQ (reference sequence). With 6 bases removed from V and 1 base from J, the gap between germline ends came to 10 bases. CDR3 protein: CASSLGASYEQYF. The CDR3 nucleotides are TGTGCCAGCAGTCTAGGGGCATCCTACGAGCAGTACTTC.

This chain uses TRBV4-3 with TRBJ2-1, with D maybe TRBD2 (6 bases). V dropped 2 bases and J dropped 0 bases, with 14 bases sitting between them. The CDR3 has 17 residues. Germline CDR1 is LGHNA and CDR2 is YSLEER. The CDR3 sequence: CASSQWAGMSSYNEQFF. The DNA of the CDR3 is TGCGCCAGCAGCCAATGGGCGGGAATGAGCTCCTACAATGAGCAGTTCTTC.

Only a few counts were recorded for this clone. At the DNA level, this CDR3 is encoded by other sequences in the same sample as well. The chain carries TRBV9 and TRBJ2-7; TRBD2 agrees at 9 bases. The trim removed 0 bases at V and 3 bases at J, leaving 1 base unmatched. The germline V gene encodes CDR1 SGDLS and CDR2 YYNGEE. The CDR3 loop spans 14 amino acids. This CDR3 reads CASSVGREGYEQYF. CDR3 DNA sequence: TGTGCCAGCAGCGTAGGGCGGGAGGGCTACGAGCAGTACTTC.

Only one count was recorded for this clone. The V call is TRBV7-2, the J call TRBJ2-7, with 10 bases fitting TRBD1. Germline V lookup: CDR1 SGHTA, CDR2 FQGNSA. V lost 1 base and J lost 6; bases outside the gene matches: 15. The CDR3 runs to 18 residues. The CDR3 DNA sequence: TGTGCCAGCAGCTTAGAAGTAGTTTTGGGACAGGGGAAATCCGAGCAGTACTTC. Translating it yields CASSLEVVLGQGKSEQYF.

This chain joins TRBV6-5 and TRBJ2-2, with TRBD2 matching 7 bases. With V trimmed by 7 bases and J by 3 bases, 5 bases remained unmatched. Germline lookup yields CDR1 MNHEY and CDR2 SVGAGI. CDR3 length: 14 residues. CDR3 sequence reads: CASTTGGDTGELFF. CDR3 in DNA: TGTGCCAGCACTACGGGAGGCGACACCGGGGAGCTGTTTTTT.

The chain is built from TRBV4-1 and TRBJ1-5, with D uncertain. CDR1 and CDR2 (germline): MGHRA, YSYEKL. The CDR3 spans 17 residues. Trimming left V 0 bases short and J 6 bases short, with 18 bases between. As DNA, the CDR3 is TGCGCCAGCAGCCAAGATCCCCCCCCTGGCGGGAGTCAGCCCCAGCATTTT. Translated: CASSQDPPPGGSQPQHF.

The V gene is TRBV28, the J gene TRBJ1-2; the D gene is possibly TRBD1 (6 bases). This CDR3 is built from 14 residues. From germline, CDR1 is MDHEN and CDR2 SYDVKM. The ends were cut back, 3 bases at V and 3 bases at J, with 11 bases in the middle. CDR3 region: CASSFLEGDYGYTF. DNA of the CDR3: TGTGCCAGCAGTTTCTTGGAGGGGGACTATGGCTACACCTTC.

A single count supports this clone. The genes are TRBV6-1 and TRBJ1-2; D call uncertain. The germline V and J ends were trimmed by 1 base and 4 bases, with 4 bases remaining between them. Germline CDR1 reads MNHNS; CDR2 reads SASEGT. The CDR3 has 12 amino acids. CDR3 loop: CASSEGTYGYTF. CDR3 nucleotide sequence: TGTGCCAGCAGTGAAGGGACCTATGGCTACACCTTC.

This chain uses TRBV19 with TRBJ1-1; D unclear. CDR1 and CDR2 (germline): LNHDA, SQIVND (reference sequence). With 5 bases removed from V and 2 bases from J, the gap between germline ends came to 18 bases. The CDR3 is made up of 16 amino acids. The CDR3 protein is CASSQEGQVINTEAFF. CDR3 bases: TGTGCCAGTAGTCAAGAAGGGCAGGTCATAAACACTGAAGCTTTCTTT.

The chain is built from TRBV15 and TRBJ1-2, with TRBD1 matching over 9 bases. The germline CDR1 and CDR2 sequences are LNHNV and YYDKDF (reference sequence). The CDR3 sequence is 18 residues long. V trimming: 4 bases; J trimming: 2 bases; junction bases outside the gene matches: 14. CDR3 region: CATSTGQGTSFRNYGYTF. As DNA, the CDR3 is TGTGCCACCAGCACTGGACAGGGGACAAGTTTCCGAAACTATGGCTACACCTTC.